The 11 T cell receptor beta chains below come from one sample, sequenced in a study of blood T cell repertoires in COVID-19 (dated by TCRdb to the early 2020s). Library creation used the immunoSEQ multiplex PCR assay. TCRdb's version of the immuneACCESS table is confined to in-frame rearrangements and falls short of the full clone set. An unresolved V gene accounts for under half of the shortfall where checked; the remainder is of unknown origin. This sample gives tens of thousands of clones in total; roughly 87% of them show up just once. Roughly 5.3% of the sample lies in the top ten. Sequenced material: peripheral blood. The receptor set was obtained from a man in his sixties with active COVID-19.

This sequence joins TRBV4-1 and TRBJ2-7, with 8 positions matching TRBD2. The germline V gene has CDR1 MGHRA and CDR2 YSYEKL. This CDR3 is built from 13 residues. The ends lost 4 bases at V and 5 bases at J; junction bases unmatched: 4. The CDR3 loop reads CASSLGLANEQYF. DNA of the CDR3: TGCGCCAGCAGCCTAGGACTAGCCAACGAGCAGTACTTC.

This chain connects TRBV6-5 to TRBJ2-5, with a possible D match to TRBD1 (6 bases). CDR1 MNHEY and CDR2 SVGAGI come from the germline V gene. The CDR3 covers 16 residues. The V end lost 0 bases, the J end lost 5 bases, and 16 bases lay between the germline ends. The CDR3 DNA sequence: TGTGCCAGCAGTTACTCCGGGACACCGATCCGGGAGACCCAGTACTTC. Translation gives CASSYSGTPIRETQYF.

The chain uses TRBV5-1 and TRBJ2-1, with TRBD1 identical over 12 bases. The CDR3 is 16 residues long. After removal of 0 bases from V and 7 bases from J, the junction contained 5 bases not matched to a gene. Germline V gives CDR1 SGHRS, CDR2 YFSETQ. The CDR3, as DNA: TGCGCCAGCAGCTTGGGTGGGACAGGGGGCGGAAATGAGCAGTTCTTC. Translated, it gives CASSLGGTGGGNEQFF.

The genes are TRBV6-5 and TRBJ2-6, with 8 bases lining up with TRBD1. The CDR3 length is 15 residues. Per germline, CDR1 MNHEY and CDR2 SVGAGI. V trimming: 5 bases; J trimming: 2 bases; junction bases outside the gene matches: 2. The CDR3 bases are TGTGCCAGCAGTATACAGGGGGCTGGGGCCAACGTCCTGACTTTC. The encoded protein is CASSIQGAGANVLTF.

This rearrangement joins TRBV6-2 or TRBV6-3 to TRBJ2-7; TRBD2 aligns across 10 bases. There are 16 residues in the CDR3. Losses at the gene ends were 2 bases for V and 0 bases for J; bases not matched to a gene: 4. From germline, CDR1 is MNHEY and CDR2 SVGEGT. The CDR3 protein is CASSYPLAGVSYEQYF. For the CDR3, the DNA is TGTGCCAGCAGTTACCCCCTAGCGGGGGTCTCCTACGAGCAGTACTTC.

The rearrangement joins TRBV5-8 to TRBJ1-1, with 7 bases fitting TRBD1. The CDR3 runs 16 residues. Germline V lookup: CDR1 SGHTS, CDR2 YDEGEE. J gave up 1 base and V 3 bases, and 9 bases lay outside the gene matches. As DNA, the CDR3 is TGTGCCAGCAGCTACGGACAGGCCCTATCGAACACTGAAGCTTTCTTT. Its protein product is CASSYGQALSNTEAFF.

The chain joins TRBV11-1 to TRBJ2-3; weak D call: TRBD1 (6 bases). The CDR3 is 14 amino acids. Germline loops: CDR1 SGHAT, CDR2 FQDESV (reference sequence). V lost 6 bases to trimming and J lost 5 bases, with 15 bases between them. This chain's CDR3 is CASSPNTGKDTQYF. DNA for the CDR3: TGTGCCAGCAGTCCAAACACAGGGAAAGATACGCAGTATTTT.

The chain carries TRBV9 and TRBJ1-6, with 7 bases fitting TRBD1. The germline V gene encodes CDR1 SGDLS and CDR2 YYNGEE. The CDR3 is 16 amino acids. With 4 bases clipped from V and 5 bases from J, the junction kept 9 bases outside the gene matches. In DNA form, the CDR3 reads TGTGCCAGCAGCCCTCGCGTTGGGACAGATAATTCACCCCTCCACTTT. As protein: CASSPRVGTDNSPLHF.

This chain links TRBV24-1 with TRBJ2-5, with TRBD1 as a possible D gene (5 bases). This CDR3 region has 15 residues. The ends were cut back, 4 bases at V and 0 bases at J, with 11 bases in the middle. The germline CDR1 and CDR2 sequences are KGHDR and SFDVKD. CDR3 nucleotides: TGTGCCACCAGTGAGTTTGGGGCGGACCAAGAGACCCAGTACTTC. As protein: CATSEFGADQETQYF.

V gene TRBV11-2 combines with J gene TRBJ1-1, with TRBD1 as a possible D gene (6 bases). Germline V gene sequence: CDR1 SGHAT, CDR2 FQNNGV. V lost 0 bases, J lost 8 bases, and 13 bases lay in between. CDR3 length equals 14 residues. CDR3 in amino acids: CASSLDAQGPEAFF. The CDR3, as DNA: TGTGCCAGCAGCTTAGATGCCCAGGGGCCAGAAGCTTTCTTT.

This chain joins TRBV7-3 and TRBJ2-3; TRBD2 matches at 10 bases. After removal of 5 bases from V and 7 bases from J, the junction contained 6 bases not matched to a gene. Germline CDR1 is SGHTA and CDR2 is FQGTGA. This CDR3 comprises 14 residues. CDR3 sequence (DNA): TGTGCCAGCAGCCCCCAGCGGGAGGGGCATACGCAGTATTTT. It yields the protein CASSPQREGHTQYF.